What follows describes a single T cell receptor beta chain. The sample is drawn from a study of shared clonotypes between healthy human individuals. Recent vaccinations or acute infections were absent in the healthy HIV-negative adult donors. Each sample came from a Caucasian adult donor living in Nashville, Tennessee. The authors divided CD4+ cells into CD45RA+ naive and CD45RA-negative memory subsets. This CDR3 has 13 amino acids. Germline lookup yields CDR1 LNHDA and CDR2 SQIVND (reference sequence). Trimming pared 5 bases from V and 6 bases from J, leaving 14 bases between. An assay was performed, and its level was deep. Method: immunoSEQ multiplex PCR; TCRdb's copy keeps in-frame clones and lacks some. In the table there are roughly 2,500,000 clones, 80% to 95% of which are singletons.

The sequence came from a man between 18 and 35 years old in good health. Some clones in this sample may be carry-over from other donors' samples. The sample was naive CD4+ T cells from PBMCs. Described subset: CD45RA+ positively selected. The gene calls are TRBV19 and TRBJ2-7; D may be TRBD1 (6 bases). In DNA form, the CDR3 reads TGTGCCAGTAGTGCTAACAGGGAAAGCGAGCAGTACTTC. It codes for CASSANRESEQYF.